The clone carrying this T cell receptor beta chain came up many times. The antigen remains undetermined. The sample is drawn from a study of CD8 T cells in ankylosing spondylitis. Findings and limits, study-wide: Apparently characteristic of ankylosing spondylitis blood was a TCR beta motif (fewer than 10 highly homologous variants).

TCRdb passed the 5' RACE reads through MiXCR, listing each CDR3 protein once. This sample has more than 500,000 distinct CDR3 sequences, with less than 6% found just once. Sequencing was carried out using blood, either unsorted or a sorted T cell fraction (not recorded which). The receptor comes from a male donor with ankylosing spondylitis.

CDR3 sequence reads: CSGDEQFF. CDR3 nucleotide sequence: TGCAGCGGAGATGAGCAGTTCTTC. The J gene is TRBJ2-1, the V gene TRBV29-1; D unclear. Trimming took 7 bases from V and 8 from J, leaving 3 bases between them. The CDR3 consists of 8 residues. Germline-derived CDR1 and CDR2 are SQVTM and ANQGSEA.